The 29 T cell receptor beta chains below were found in one sample sequenced in a study of T cells after posttransplantation cyclophosphamide. Method: immunoSEQ multiplex PCR; TCRdb's copy keeps in-frame clones and lacks some. Sampling found around 35,000 clones, none seen once. The sequenced sample was PBMCs. Source of these receptors: a girl aged 10 to 17 in good health, CMV-negative, and a related stem cell transplant donor.

This clone was seen only a few times. CDR3: CASSLRGGSDEQFF. The CDR3, as DNA: TGTGCCAGCAGTTTACGCGGGGGGAGCGATGAGCAGTTCTTC. The chain uses TRBV27 and TRBJ2-1, with 8 bases matching TRBD2. V shed 2 bases, J shed 8 bases, and the junction held 5 bases outside the gene matches. CDR1 is MNHEY, CDR2 SMNVEV, per germline (reference sequence). The CDR3 is 14 residues long.

This clone was found many times. This chain joins TRBV11-1 and TRBJ1-4, with TRBD1 matching 8 bases. This CDR3 is 13 amino acids long. In germline, CDR1 is SGHAT, CDR2 FQDESV (reference sequence). Trimming took 5 bases from V and 8 from J; bases not matched to a gene: 4. In nucleotides, the CDR3 is TGTGCCAGCAGCCGGACAGGGAACGAAAAACTGTTTTTT. The encoded protein is CASSRTGNEKLFF.

This clone was counted at least ten times. The gene calls are TRBV6-5 and TRBJ2-7; TRBD1 agrees at 9 bases. Germline loops: CDR1 MNHEY, CDR2 SVGAGI. The CDR3 covers 14 residues. The junction had 5 bases not matched to a gene; V was cut back by 5 bases and J by 3 bases. The CDR3 here is CASSRQGGNYEQYF. The CDR3 coding sequence is TGTGCCAGCAGTCGACAGGGGGGGAACTACGAGCAGTACTTC.

At least ten counts were recorded for this clone. The chain uses TRBV9 and TRBJ2-5, with 10 bases lining up with TRBD2. The J segment lost 2 bases and the V segment lost 3 bases, leaving 7 bases of the junction unmatched. Germline V CDR1 and CDR2: SGDLS, YYNGEE. The CDR3 consists of 16 residues. The CDR3 is CASSESSGGPQETQYF. The CDR3 DNA is TGTGCCAGCAGCGAGTCTAGCGGGGGCCCTCAAGAGACCCAGTACTTC.

This clone was counted only a few times. V usage is TRBV9 and J usage is TRBJ1-2, with 8 bases aligning to TRBD1. The V and J ends lost 0 bases and 4 bases, in that order; junction bases with no gene match: 5. This CDR3 has 15 amino acids. Germline CDR1 SGDLS, CDR2 YYNGEE. CDR3 residues: CASSVATGGSYGYTF. DNA of the CDR3: TGTGCCAGCAGCGTAGCTACAGGGGGAAGCTATGGCTACACCTTC.

The gene calls are TRBV27 and TRBJ2-7; 7 bases match TRBD2. Trimming took 0 bases from V and 5 from J; bases not matched to a gene: 4. Germline CDR1 MNHEY, CDR2 SMNVEV (reference sequence). This CDR3 has 14 residues. The CDR3 DNA follows: TGTGCCAGCAGTTTATCGGTACGGGGGGACGAGCAGTACTTC. This codes for CASSLSVRGDEQYF.

The V gene is TRBV4-2, the J gene TRBJ1-1; D not resolved. In germline, CDR1 is LGHNA, CDR2 YNFKEQ. The CDR3 runs to 14 residues. V gave up 2 bases and J gave up 3 bases, with 10 bases separating them. CDR3 region: CASSQSGLDTEAFF. The CDR3 DNA is TGTGCCAGCAGCCAATCGGGGTTGGACACTGAAGCTTTCTTT.

The chain combines TRBV29-1 with TRBJ1-2; TRBD1 matches at 7 bases. Trimming at V came to 0 bases and at J to 5 bases, leaving 9 bases not matched to a gene. There are 15 residues in the CDR3. The germline CDR1 and CDR2 sequences are SQVTM and ANQGSEA. The CDR3 DNA reads as TGCAGCGTTGAAGATTGGTCAGGGGGAGGATATGGCTACACCTTC. It yields the protein CSVEDWSGGGYGYTF.

This clone was seen repeatedly, ten times or more. V gene TRBV7-3 combines with J gene TRBJ1-1, with 9 bases identical to TRBD1. This CDR3 is 14 amino acids long. Germline lookup yields CDR1 SGHTA and CDR2 FQGTGA. Trimming at V came to 5 bases and at J to 5 bases, leaving 6 bases not matched to a gene. The CDR3 sequence is CASSTTGGETEAFF. CDR3 sequence (DNA): TGTGCCAGCAGCACTACAGGGGGCGAGACTGAAGCTTTCTTT. The full variable domain, completed using reference TRBV7-3 and TRBJ1-1, is GAGVSQTPSNKVTEKGKYVELRCDPISGHTALYWYRQSLGQGPEFLIYFQGTGAADDSGLPNDRFFAVRPEGSVSTLKIQRTERGDSAVYLCASSTTGGETEAFFGQGTRLTVV.

In this sample, this clone turned up many times. The chain links TRBV19 to TRBJ2-5; 8 bases match TRBD2. The V segment lost 11 bases and the J segment 5 bases; nucleotides outside the gene matches: 13. Germline V gene data show CDR1 as LNHDA and CDR2 as SQIVND (reference sequence). This CDR3 is built from 14 residues. The CDR3 sequence is CASQKAGEYETQYF. CDR3 in DNA: TGTGCCTCCCAAAAAGCGGGAGAGTATGAGACCCAGTACTTC.

This clone was found many times. V usage is TRBV12-5 and J usage is TRBJ1-1; D remains unclear. Trimming stripped 0 bases from V and 1 base from J, with 9 bases between. CDR1 and CDR2 (germline): LGHNT, FRNRAP. The CDR3 covers 15 residues. DNA for the CDR3: TGTGCTAGTGGTTTGGTAATTAGAGGGAACACTGAAGCTTTCTTT. Translation gives CASGLVIRGNTEAFF.

This clone was seen more than once but under ten times. This chain connects TRBV10-3 to TRBJ2-7; tentative D call: TRBD2 (6 bases). Per the germline V gene, CDR1 is ENHRY and CDR2 is SYGVKD. CDR3 length: 17 amino acids. The germline V and J ends were trimmed by 7 bases and 0 bases, with 22 bases remaining between them. CDR3 sequence: CAIKTPTISGFSYEQYF. In DNA, the CDR3 is TGTGCCATCAAAACCCCTACTATCAGCGGGTTCTCCTACGAGCAGTACTTC.

This clone was recorded a few times. The chain carries TRBV7-8 and TRBJ2-1; D not resolved. V was cut by 6 bases and J by 3 bases, with 9 bases left in between. CDR3 length equals 13 residues. Germline V gene sequence: CDR1 SGHVS, CDR2 FQNEAQ. Here the CDR3 reads CASSRGDYNEQFF. The CDR3, as DNA: TGTGCCAGCAGTCGCGGCGACTACAATGAGCAGTTCTTC. The full variable domain, its missing parts supplied by reference TRBV7-8 and TRBJ2-1, is GAGVSQSPRYKVAKRGQDVALRCDPISGHVSLFWYQQALGQGPEFLTYFQNEAQLDKSGLPSDRFFAERPEGSVSTLKIQRTQQEDSAVYLCASSRGDYNEQFFGPGTRLTVL.

This clone was observed a handful of times. This chain links TRBV5-7 with TRBJ2-7; 7 nucleotides agree with TRBD1. TRBV5-7 qualifies as an ORF whose function is uncertain. CDR3 length: 14 residues. Trimming at V came to 4 bases and at J to 3 bases, leaving 7 bases not matched to a gene. In DNA, the CDR3 is TGTGCCAGCAGCCGCAGCGACAGGGACTACGAGCAGTACTTC. It yields the protein CASSRSDRDYEQYF.

This clone was detected many times. V and J are TRBV28 and TRBJ2-7; weak D call: TRBD2 (5 bases). With 9 bases removed from V and 3 bases from J, the gap between germline ends came to 12 bases. The CDR3 is made up of 12 amino acids. CDR1 and CDR2 (germline): MDHEN, SYDVKM. CDR3 nucleotides: TGTGCCAGTGGGAGACCTCACTACGAGCAGTACTTC. Amino acid sequence: CASGRPHYEQYF.

This clone appeared a few times. The V gene is TRBV10-3, the J gene TRBJ2-2, with 7 nucleotides matching TRBD1. The CDR3 runs to 14 residues. V shed 7 bases, J shed 2 bases, and the junction held 4 bases outside the gene matches. CDR1 is ENHRY and CDR2 is SYGVKD in the germline V gene. The CDR3 loop is CAITGTDNTGELFF. The DNA of the CDR3 is TGTGCCATCACCGGGACAGACAACACCGGGGAGCTGTTTTTT.

This clone was observed at least ten times. The chain recombines TRBV6-5 with TRBJ2-7; 7 nucleotides match TRBD1. CDR1 MNHEY and CDR2 SVGAGI come from the germline V gene. Germline trimming cut 5 bases from V and 3 bases from J; bases unmatched to any gene: 4. The CDR3 totals 13 residues. The CDR3 DNA reads TGTGCCAGCAGTAACGGACAGGTCTACGAGCAGTACTTC. Translation gives CASSNGQVYEQYF.

This clone was observed a few times. The chain combines TRBV9 with TRBJ1-1; perhaps TRBD1 as D (5 bases). This CDR3 spans 14 amino acids. CDR1 and CDR2 (germline): SGDLS, YYNGEE. The ends were cut back, 0 bases at V and 4 bases at J, with 10 bases in the middle. The CDR3 sequence is CASSVARGSTEAFF. The CDR3 DNA reads as TGTGCCAGCAGCGTAGCTAGGGGTAGCACTGAAGCTTTCTTT.

Ten or more counts support this clone. V gene TRBV10-3 combines with J gene TRBJ2-5; TRBD2 matches at 13 bases. This CDR3 spans 17 amino acids. Germline V lookup: CDR1 ENHRY, CDR2 SYGVKD. The V and J ends lost 5 bases and 1 base, in that order; junction bases with no gene match: 7. CDR3 bases: TGTGCCATCAGTAAAGGACTAGCGGGGGAACTCCAAGAGACCCAGTACTTC. Encoded protein: CAISKGLAGELQETQYF.

This clone was observed many times. The gene calls are TRBV11-1 and TRBJ2-1; weak D call: TRBD1 (6 bases). Trimming left V 5 bases short and J 4 bases short, with 15 bases between. CDR1 and CDR2 from the germline V gene are SGHAT and FQDESV (reference sequence). This CDR3 has 15 amino acids. The CDR3 loop is CASSTRQVGYNEQFF. The CDR3 DNA reads TGTGCCAGCAGCACTCGACAGGTAGGGTACAATGAGCAGTTCTTC.

The genes are TRBV7-6 and TRBJ2-3, with 9 bases aligning to TRBD1. Germline V gene lookup returns CDR1 SGHVS and CDR2 FNYEAQ. V shed 7 bases and J 3 bases; nucleotides not matched to a gene: 2. This CDR3 comprises 13 residues. The CDR3 region has the DNA TGTGCCAGCAACAGGGGGCTAACAGATACGCAGTATTTT. Protein sequence: CASNRGLTDTQYF. The full variable domain, rest sourced from reference TRBV7-6 and TRBJ2-3, is GAGVSQSPRYKVTKRGQDVALRCDPISGHVSLYWYRQALGQGPEFLTYFNYEAQQDKSGLPNDRFSAERPEGSISTLTIQRTEQRDSAMYRCASNRGLTDTQYFGPGTRLTVL.

This sequence joins TRBV9 and TRBJ1-4; TRBD1 agrees at 9 bases. The CDR3 has 17 amino acids. Per germline, CDR1 SGDLS and CDR2 YYNGEE. The ends lost 4 bases at V and 4 bases at J; junction bases unmatched: 11. This CDR3 is CASSPSTGTGLNEKLFF. The CDR3 DNA follows: TGTGCCAGCAGCCCCTCGACCGGGACAGGGCTTAATGAAAAACTGTTTTTT. The whole variable domain, remainder taken from reference TRBV9 and TRBJ1-4, is DSGVTQTPKHLITATGQRVTLRCSPRSGDLSVYWYQQSLDQGLQFLIQYYNGEERAKGNILERFSAQQFPDLHSELNLSSLELGDSALYFCASSPSTGTGLNEKLFFGSGTQLSVL.

This clone was recorded many times. The chain uses TRBV4-2 and TRBJ1-1; 7 nucleotides line up with TRBD1. J was trimmed by 0 bases and V by 6 bases; bases with no gene match: 7. Germline V gene lookup returns CDR1 LGHNA and CDR2 YNFKEQ. This CDR3 is built from 15 residues. The CDR3, as DNA: TGTGCCAGCAGTAACAGGGGCGCCATGAACACTGAAGCTTTCTTT. It encodes CASSNRGAMNTEAFF.

Ten or more counts support this clone. The chain couples TRBV12-5 to TRBJ1-2, with 8 bases aligning to TRBD1. V shed 8 bases and J 3 bases; nucleotides not matched to a gene: 11. The CDR3 totals 15 residues. CDR1 is LGHNT, CDR2 FRNRAP, per germline. CDR3 sequence (DNA): TGTGCTAGTCCGAGGGAGGACAGGGAGCACTATGGCTACACCTTC. This encodes CASPREDREHYGYTF.

The V gene is TRBV7-2, the J gene TRBJ2-7; a weak D match, TRBD1 (6 bases). This CDR3 is built from 14 residues. CDR1 is SGHTA, CDR2 FQGNSA, per germline. V lost 3 bases and J lost 0, with 9 bases in between. The CDR3 sequence is CASSFDRSSYEQYF. CDR3 nucleotide sequence: TGTGCCAGCAGCTTTGACAGGAGCTCCTACGAGCAGTACTTC.

This clone has a count of ten or more. The chain links TRBV6-4 to TRBJ2-7; TRBD2 aligns across 14 bases. The junction had 0 bases not matched to a gene; V was cut back by 2 bases and J by 6 bases. Germline CDR1 is MRHNA and CDR2 is SNTAGT. The CDR3 spans 14 residues. The CDR3 sequence: CASSDGTSGSEQYF. The CDR3 coding sequence is TGTGCCAGCAGTGACGGGACTAGCGGGAGCGAGCAGTACTTC.

The CDR3 nucleotides are TGTGCCAGCTCACCCGGGACTAGCGCCTACGAGCAGTACTTC. It yields the protein CASSPGTSAYEQYF. The V and J genes are TRBV18 and TRBJ2-7; 10 bases are shared with TRBD2. The CDR3 sequence is 14 residues long. Looked up from germline, CDR1 is KGHSH and CDR2 is LQKENI. V dropped 3 bases and J dropped 2; count of bases not matched to a gene: 1. Looking up the rest from reference TRBV18 and TRBJ2-7 gives the full variable domain: NAGVMQNPRHLVRRRGQEARLRCSPMKGHSHVYWYRQLPEEGLKFMVYLQKENIIDESGMPKERFSAEFPKEGPSILRIQQVVRGDSAAYFCASSPGTSAYEQYFGPGTRLTVT.

This clone came up many times. The chain couples TRBV5-4 to TRBJ1-4; 9 nucleotides line up with TRBD1. V shed 4 bases, J shed 5 bases, and the junction held 3 bases outside the gene matches. This CDR3 has 14 residues. CDR1 and CDR2 (germline): SGHNT, YYREEE (reference sequence). CDR3 sequence (DNA): TGTGCCAGCAGCCGCGGGACAGGGAATGAAAAACTGTTTTTT. It is translated as CASSRGTGNEKLFF.

There are many counts of this clone. The chain recombines TRBV11-1 with TRBJ2-2; weak D call: TRBD2 (5 bases). Germline V gene data show CDR1 as SGHAT and CDR2 as FQDESV (reference sequence). The CDR3 loop spans 14 amino acids. The V and J ends lost 4 bases and 5 bases respectively, with 11 bases between them. CDR3 nucleotides: TGTGCCAGCAGCTCTATCTCGGGGACCGGGGAGCTGTTTTTT. Translated, it gives CASSSISGTGELFF. Combining the CDR3 with reference TRBV11-1 and TRBJ2-2 gives the whole variable domain EAEVAQSPRYKITEKSQAVAFWCDPISGHATLYWYRQILGQGPELLVQFQDESVVDDSQLPKDRFSAERLKGVDSTLKIQPAELGDSAMYLCASSSISGTGELFFGEGSRLTVL.